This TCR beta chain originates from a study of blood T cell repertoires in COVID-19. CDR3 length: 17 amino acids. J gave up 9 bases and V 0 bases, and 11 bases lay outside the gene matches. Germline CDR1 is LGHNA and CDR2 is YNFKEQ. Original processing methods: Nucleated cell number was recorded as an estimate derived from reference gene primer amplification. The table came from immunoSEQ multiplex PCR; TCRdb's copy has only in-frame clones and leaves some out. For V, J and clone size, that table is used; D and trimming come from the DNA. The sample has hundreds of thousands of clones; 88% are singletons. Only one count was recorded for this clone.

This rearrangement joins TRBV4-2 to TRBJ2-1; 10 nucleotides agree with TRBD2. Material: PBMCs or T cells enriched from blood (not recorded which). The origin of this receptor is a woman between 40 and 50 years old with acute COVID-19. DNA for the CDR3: TGTGCCAGCAGCCAAGAGCCAGCGGGGGGGCGAGCCGGTGAGCAGTTCTTC. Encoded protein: CASSQEPAGGRAGEQFF.